The 19 T cell receptor beta chains below all came from one sample that was sequenced in a study of T-cell memory formation after mild COVID-19. A single record per CDR3 protein comes from TCRdb applying MiXCR to the 5' RACE reads. Of 250,000 to 400,000 distinct CDR3 sequences listed, more than 13% are singletons. What was sequenced was PBMCs or a T cell subset sorted from them (not recorded which). The receptors derive from a young man who had mild COVID-19 (a few samples of this study predate the infection). Cell type and time point are not known.

This clonotype has a handful of counts. The chain combines TRBV10-2 with TRBJ2-5; 14 bases are a match to TRBD2. With 7 bases clipped from V and 1 base from J, the junction kept 8 bases outside the gene matches. The CDR3 has 17 residues. Germline CDR1 reads WSHSY; CDR2 reads SAAADI. CDR3 bases: TGCGCCAGCATGGCAGGACTAGCGGGGGGCGGCCAAGAGACCCAGTACTTC. Its translation: CASMAGLAGGGQETQYF.

The chain employs TRBV2 and TRBJ1-3; D gene uncertain. Germline CDR1 and CDR2: SNHLY and FYNNEI. V was clipped by 1 base and J by 7 bases, with 8 bases between them. The CDR3 runs 13 residues. The chain's CDR3 is CASSEEVWNTIYF. The DNA for the CDR3 is TGTGCCAGCAGTGAAGAGGTTTGGAACACCATATATTTT.

The chain links TRBV11-2 to TRBJ2-1; 7 nucleotides agree with TRBD2. Germline V lookup: CDR1 SGHAT, CDR2 FQNNGV. CDR3 size: 13 residues. Trimming cost V 6 bases and J 6 bases; bases outside gene matches: 5. The CDR3 nucleotides read TGTGCCAGCAGTGGACTAGGTGGCAATGAGCAGTTCTTC. Its translation is CASSGLGGNEQFF. Using reference TRBV11-2 and TRBJ2-1 for the parts outside the CDR3, the full variable domain is EAGVAQSPRYKIIEKRQSVAFWCNPISGHATLYWYQQILGQGPKLLIQFQNNGVVDDSQLPKDRFSAERLKGVDSTLKIQPAKLEDSAVYLCASSGLGGNEQFFGPGTRLTVL.

This clonotype came up a few times. The junction departs from germline at one end; a sequencing error may be responsible. CDR3 protein: CASSPLAGGRETQYF. The CDR3 coding sequence is TGTGCCAGCTCGCCACTAGCGGGGGGACGAGAGACCCAGTACTTC. The chain combines TRBV18 with TRBJ2-5, with 12 positions matching TRBD2. The CDR3 loop spans 15 amino acids. Per germline, CDR1 KGHSH and CDR2 LQKENI.

The chain uses TRBV18 and TRBJ2-2, with 8 bases identical to TRBD1. Germline-derived CDR1 and CDR2 are KGHSH and LQKENI. The CDR3 loop spans 15 amino acids. V lost 8 bases and J lost 2; bases outside the gene matches: 7. CDR3 residues: CASNRDRSNTGELFF. As DNA, the CDR3 is TGTGCCAGCAACCGGGACAGGTCTAACACCGGGGAGCTGTTTTTT.

The sample holds a few counts of this clonotype. The chain recombines TRBV29-1 with TRBJ2-5; D call uncertain. V shed 5 bases and J shed 4 bases, with 8 bases lying between them. CDR3 length equals 11 residues. From germline, CDR1 is SQVTM and CDR2 ANQGSEA. The CDR3 bases are TGCAGCGTTCGAAGACTAGAGACCCAGTACTTC. Amino acid sequence: CSVRRLETQYF.

This clonotype has more than one count but fewer than ten. The gene calls are TRBV5-1 and TRBJ2-7; 7 nucleotides line up with TRBD1. This CDR3 is 16 amino acids long. The germline V gene has CDR1 SGHRS and CDR2 YFSETQ. Trimming cost V 1 base and J 0 bases; bases outside gene matches: 7. The CDR3 loop reads CASSLSPRGSSYEQYV. The CDR3 region has the DNA TGCGCCAGCAGCTTGTCCCCCAGGGGGAGCTCCTACGAGCAGTACGTC.

This clonotype was found a few times. The rearrangement uses TRBV9 and TRBJ2-3; D might be TRBD1 or TRBD2, each matching 5 bases. V lost 2 bases and J 0 bases, leaving 10 bases between the germline ends. Germline CDR1 SGDLS, CDR2 YYNGEE. This CDR3 has 15 amino acids. In DNA form, the CDR3 reads TGTGCCAGCAGCGTGAGGGGAAGGAGCACAGATACGCAGTATTTT. Translated, it gives CASSVRGRSTDTQYF.

This clonotype appeared a few times. V usage is TRBV20-1 and J usage is TRBJ2-7; a weak D match, TRBD1 (6 bases). Deletions cut 6 bases from V and 4 bases from J, with 10 bases between. Germline assignment: CDR1 DFQATT and CDR2 SNEGSKA (reference sequence). The CDR3 runs to 11 residues. The CDR3 DNA is TGCAGTGCCTGGACAGCATACGAGCAGTACTTC. Its protein is CSAWTAYEQYF.

This clonotype was seen only a few times. This chain connects TRBV20-1 to TRBJ1-2, with 8 nucleotides matching TRBD1. The germline gives CDR1 DFQATT, CDR2 SNEGSKA (reference sequence). This CDR3 spans 11 amino acids. After removal of 4 bases from V and 8 bases from J, the junction contained 3 bases not matched to a gene. DNA for the CDR3: TGCAGTGCTACAGGGGGCATCGGCTACACCTTC. This gives the protein CSATGGIGYTF.

This clonotype was seen a handful of times. The V gene is TRBV5-5, the J gene TRBJ1-2, with D tentatively TRBD1 (6 bases). This CDR3 has 16 amino acids. Germline lookup yields CDR1 SGHKS and CDR2 YYEKEE (reference sequence). The V gene lost 4 bases and the J gene lost 1 base, with 17 bases spanning the gap. The CDR3 protein is CASSIRGQGLNYGYTF. Written as DNA, the CDR3 is TGTGCCAGCAGCATCCGGGGGCAGGGGCTTAACTATGGCTACACCTTC.

This clonotype turned up a few times. The rearrangement links TRBV11-2 to TRBJ2-3, with 10 positions matching TRBD1. The CDR3 runs to 15 residues. V dropped 7 bases and J dropped 4; count of bases not matched to a gene: 8. Germline CDR1 is SGHAT and CDR2 is FQNNGV. CDR3 in DNA: TGTGCCAGCACCACCGGGACAGGGGTTTCAGATACGCAGTATTTT. Encoded protein: CASTTGTGVSDTQYF.

This clonotype turned up a few times. The genes are TRBV4-3 and TRBJ2-3; 7 bases fit TRBD2. Germline V lookup: CDR1 LGHNA, CDR2 YSLEER. The trim removed 2 bases at V and 6 bases at J, leaving 8 bases unmatched. The CDR3 has 15 amino acids. The CDR3 nucleotides are TGCGCCAGCAGCCAACAGACTAGCCCCACCGATACGCAGTATTTT. Residues: CASSQQTSPTDTQYF.

In its sample, this clonotype was seen a few times. This chain joins TRBV5-1 and TRBJ2-2, with a possible D match to TRBD1 (6 bases). V lost 0 bases, J lost 2 bases, and 11 bases lay in between. This CDR3 comprises 16 residues. The germline V gene has CDR1 SGHRS and CDR2 YFSETQ. The CDR3 DNA reads TGCGCCAGCAGCTTGGTCTGGGGGCTTAACACCGGGGAGCTGTTTTTT. It translates to CASSLVWGLNTGELFF.

The sample holds a few counts of this clonotype. The V gene is TRBV20-1, the J gene TRBJ1-1; no clear D gene. CDR1 DFQATT and CDR2 SNEGSKA come from the germline V gene (reference sequence). Trimming left V 3 bases short and J 5 bases short, with 16 bases between. The CDR3 totals 14 residues. CDR3 region: CSASPGRAGTEAFF. The DNA for the CDR3 is TGCAGTGCTAGCCCCGGGCGGGCGGGTACTGAAGCTTTCTTT.

This clonotype was counted between two and nine times. V and J are TRBV2 and TRBJ1-6, with D unclear. Germline CDR1 and CDR2: SNHLY and FYNNEI. The CDR3 consists of 15 residues. Trimming took 8 bases from V and 0 from J, leaving 11 bases between them. The CDR3 is CASGSLSSYNSPLHF. Here the CDR3 DNA reads TGTGCCAGCGGTAGTTTGAGCTCCTATAATTCACCCCTCCACTTT.

V gene TRBV5-1 combines with J gene TRBJ2-7, with a possible D match to TRBD1 (7 bases). The germline CDR1 and CDR2 sequences are SGHRS and YFSETQ. The CDR3 totals 14 residues. Trimming removed 4 bases from V and 3 bases from J, with 14 bases in between. CDR3 region: CASSPEGQNYEQYV. In nucleotides, the CDR3 is TGCGCCAGCAGCCCGGAGGGACAGAACTACGAGCAGTACGTC.

The genes are TRBV7-2 and TRBJ1-5; D is perhaps TRBD1 (5 bases). CDR3 length equals 13 residues. Deletions cut 5 bases from V and 7 bases from J, with 12 bases between. Germline V gives CDR1 SGHTA, CDR2 FQGNSA. CDR3 sequence reads: CASSPGGRQPQHF. The CDR3 nucleotides read TGTGCCAGCAGCCCGGGGGGACGGCAGCCCCAGCATTTT.

The chain recombines TRBV9 with TRBJ1-1; 7 nucleotides match TRBD1. After removal of 2 bases from V and 5 bases from J, the junction contained 9 bases not matched to a gene. The CDR3 sequence is 15 residues long. Per germline, CDR1 SGDLS and CDR2 YYNGEE. The CDR3 DNA reads as TGTGCCAGCAGCGTGGGGAGTCCAGGGGGGACTGAAGCTTTCTTT. Amino acids: CASSVGSPGGTEAFF.